The 11 T cell receptor beta chains reported below all come from one sample, sequenced in a study of T-cell reconstitution after alpha-beta-depleted transplantation in children. Unique molecular identifiers were incorporated into the prepared TCRbeta library. A single record per CDR3 protein comes from TCRdb applying MiXCR to the PCR reads. The data contain 250,000 to 300,000 distinct CDR3 sequences, roughly 9.5% of them singletons. Sequencing was performed on PBMCs from the stem cell graft donor, taken from the stem cell graft. All receptors come from a human donor who donated a stem cell graft to a child with SCID.

This clonotype was seen ten or more times. The chain carries TRBV27 and TRBJ1-4; perhaps TRBD1 as D (6 bases). Germline V CDR1 and CDR2: MNHEY, SMNVEV (reference sequence). This CDR3 comprises 13 residues. Trimming removed 5 bases at V and 5 bases at J, with 9 bases between. The CDR3 is CASSRQANEKLFF. The DNA of the CDR3 is TGTGCCAGCAGTAGACAGGCGAATGAAAAACTGTTTTTT.

V and J are TRBV4-1 and TRBJ2-1, with D unresolved. V was shortened by 4 bases and J by 5 bases, with 15 bases between the two germline ends. The CDR3 is 15 amino acids. Germline CDR1 is MGHRA and CDR2 is YSYEKL. The CDR3 bases are TGCGCCAGCAGCCCGAGACTGGGTAAGGACAATGAGCAGTTCTTC. Protein sequence: CASSPRLGKDNEQFF.

This clonotype was seen a few times. The V call is TRBV7-6, the J call TRBJ2-3; no clear D gene. CDR1 SGHVS and CDR2 FNYEAQ come from the germline V gene. The CDR3 is 12 amino acids. Trimming removed 4 bases at V and 2 bases at J, with 4 bases between. The CDR3 reads CASSYATDTQYF. The CDR3 DNA reads TGTGCCAGCAGCTACGCCACAGATACGCAGTATTTT.

Only a few counts were recorded for this clonotype. The V gene is TRBV6-1, the J gene TRBJ2-3, with unresolved D. Germline V gene lookup returns CDR1 MNHNS and CDR2 SASEGT. V was cut by 0 bases and J by 0 bases, with 10 bases left in between. The CDR3 length is 16 residues. In DNA form, the CDR3 reads TGTGCCAGCAGTGAAGCTTTCCTACTTAGCACAGATACGCAGTATTTT. This gives the protein CASSEAFLLSTDTQYF.

This clonotype has more than one count but fewer than ten. The chain has TRBV10-3 and TRBJ2-1; D assignment may be TRBD1 or TRBD2 (8 bases each). The CDR3 length is 15 residues. Trimming stripped 10 bases from V and 5 bases from J, with 21 bases between. The germline gives CDR1 ENHRY, CDR2 SYGVKD. The CDR3: CATGGLAGINNEQFF. The DNA of the CDR3 is TGTGCCACAGGGGGCTTAGCGGGAATAAACAATGAGCAGTTCTTC.

In DNA, the CDR3 is TGTGCCACCAGCAGGGAGCATAGCGGGGACGCCTACGAGCAGTACTTC. This codes for CATSREHSGDAYEQYF. The V call is TRBV15, the J call TRBJ2-7; 8 nucleotides line up with TRBD2. The CDR3 has 16 amino acids. V lost 3 bases and J lost 2; bases outside the gene matches: 9. Per the germline V gene, CDR1 is LNHNV and CDR2 is YYDKDF (reference sequence).

V and J are TRBV12-3 or TRBV12-4 and TRBJ2-1; D is unclear. CDR3 length: 11 residues. Trimming removed 10 bases from V and 8 bases from J, with 12 bases in between. The CDR3 DNA sequence: TGTGCCACCACAAAAGGCGATGAGCAGTTCTTC. It specifies CATTKGDEQFF.

This chain uses TRBV4-1 with TRBJ1-1; D is undetermined. The CDR3 has 13 residues. The V and J ends lost 7 bases and 1 base respectively, with 10 bases between them. CDR1 and CDR2 from the germline V gene are MGHRA and YSYEKL. The CDR3 sequence: CASTSHTNTEAFF. The CDR3 DNA sequence: TGCGCCAGCACTTCACATACGAACACTGAAGCTTTCTTT.

This clonotype has at least ten counts. The chain employs TRBV7-9 and TRBJ2-1; D is undetermined. Germline V gene sequence: CDR1 SEHNR, CDR2 FQNEAQ (reference sequence). The length of the CDR3 is 16 residues. Trimming took off 5 bases at V and 1 base at J, with 15 bases between the two ends. For the CDR3, the DNA is TGTGCCAGCAGCCGCCTTGTGGCAGTTTCCTACAATGAGCAGTTCTTC. This translates into CASSRLVAVSYNEQFF.

The table lists this clonotype with many counts. This rearrangement joins TRBV2 to TRBJ1-5; D uncertain. The CDR3 spans 14 residues. V lost 1 base and J lost 7, with 11 bases in between. CDR1 is SNHLY, CDR2 FYNNEI, per germline. The CDR3 loop is CASSEGQGIQPQHF. The CDR3 DNA reads as TGTGCCAGCAGTGAAGGTCAAGGTATCCAGCCCCAGCATTTT.

This clonotype was found a few times. The chain combines TRBV19 with TRBJ1-1; D uncertain. V shed 7 bases and J shed 0 bases, with 12 bases lying between them. Germline CDR1 LNHDA, CDR2 SQIVND (reference sequence). The CDR3 consists of 14 residues. The CDR3 DNA follows: TGTGCCAGTACCCTAGGCGGGATGAACACTGAAGCTTTCTTT. As protein: CASTLGGMNTEAFF.